One sample yielded the 13 T cell receptor beta chains listed below, sequenced in a study of shared clonotypes between healthy human individuals. Sequencing used immunoSEQ multiplex PCR; TCRdb keeps in-frame clones, though not all of them. This repertoire shows about half a million clones, roughly 80% found once; its top ten account for 9.5% to 15%. The sample consisted of PBMCs. The receptors here all came from a middle-aged woman in good health. Some clones in this sample may be carry-over from other donors' samples.

The CDR3 loop is CASTLGRREAADEQFF. DNA of the CDR3: TGCGCCAGCACCCTTGGAAGGCGGGAGGCCGCAGATGAGCAGTTCTTC. The chain recombines TRBV5-1 with TRBJ2-1; TRBD2 agrees at 8 bases. The germline V gene has CDR1 SGHRS and CDR2 YFSETQ. V gave up 6 bases and J gave up 8 bases; unmatched junction bases: 16. The CDR3 is made up of 16 amino acids.

V is TRBV28 and J is TRBJ2-3; a weak D match, TRBD2 (6 bases). V lost 2 bases, J lost 2 bases, and 14 bases lay in between. This CDR3 is 16 amino acids long. The germline V gene encodes CDR1 MDHEN and CDR2 SYDVKM. CDR3 amino acids: CASSLARAGSTDTQYF. The CDR3 bases are TGTGCCAGCAGTTTAGCACGGGCGGGGTCCACAGATACGCAGTATTTT.

Comment on this clone: Since a much larger clone is just one base distant, this may be a read error. V usage is TRBV7-9 and J usage is TRBJ1-2; 11 bases are a match to TRBD1. This CDR3 region has 17 residues. Germline V gene lookup returns CDR1 SEHNR and CDR2 FQNEAQ (reference sequence). The CDR3 here is CASSRPGTGGANYGHTF. The CDR3 DNA reads TGTGCCAGCAGCCGTCCCGGGACAGGGGGAGCTAACTATGGCCACACCTTC.

The chain recombines TRBV28 with TRBJ2-7; 10 nucleotides line up with TRBD1. Germline loops: CDR1 MDHEN, CDR2 SYDVKM. V shed 4 bases and J 6 bases; nucleotides not matched to a gene: 9. The CDR3 is 15 amino acids. The chain's CDR3 is CASSSPGQGWGEQYF. The CDR3 nucleotides read TGTGCCAGCAGTTCACCGGGACAGGGGTGGGGCGAGCAGTACTTC.

The rearrangement uses TRBV9 and TRBJ1-4; tentatively, D is TRBD1 (6 bases). Trimming removed 4 bases at V and 8 bases at J, with 18 bases between. Germline V lookup: CDR1 SGDLS, CDR2 YYNGEE. The CDR3 extends over 15 amino acids. The CDR3 nucleotides read TGTGCCAGCAGCAAGGGGGGGGCCCTGCGGGAAAAACTGTTTTTT. This gives the protein CASSKGGALREKLFF.

This chain uses TRBV15 with TRBJ2-7; a weak D match, TRBD2 (6 bases). Trimming removed 0 bases from V and 5 bases from J, with 14 bases in between. Germline assignment: CDR1 LNHNV and CDR2 YYDKDF (reference sequence). This CDR3 is 15 amino acids long. The DNA for the CDR3 is TGTGCCACCAGCAGAGATAAGGCGGGATCCCACGAGCAGTACTTC. Translating it yields CATSRDKAGSHEQYF. The full variable domain, with the rest looked up from reference TRBV15 and TRBJ2-7, is DAMVIQNPRYQVTQFGKPVTLSCSQTLNHNVMYWYQQKSSQAPKLLFHYYDKDFNNEADTPDNFQSRRPNTSFCFLDIRSPGLGDTAMYLCATSRDKAGSHEQYFGPGTRLTVT.

The gene calls are TRBV30 and TRBJ1-6, with D hard to call. V was cut by 1 base and J by 0 bases, with 10 bases left in between. Looked up from germline, CDR1 is GTSNPN and CDR2 is SVGIG (reference sequence). This CDR3 comprises 16 residues. CDR3: CAWSDKRSSYNSPLHF. For the CDR3, the DNA is TGTGCCTGGAGTGACAAGAGGAGCTCCTATAATTCACCCCTCCACTTT.

V and J are TRBV6-6 and TRBJ2-5, with TRBD2 as a possible D gene (6 bases). V gave up 6 bases and J gave up 4 bases, with 15 bases separating them. CDR1 is MNHNY, CDR2 SVGAGI, per germline (reference sequence). This CDR3 has 14 amino acids. The CDR3 DNA reads as TGTGCCAGCAGCCCCGCCGGGCGGGGAGAGACCCAGTACTTC. Its translation: CASSPAGRGETQYF.

This chain uses TRBV28 with TRBJ2-7; 10 bases match TRBD1. CDR3 length: 14 amino acids. From germline, CDR1 is MDHEN and CDR2 SYDVKM. With 5 bases clipped from V and 4 bases from J, the junction kept 5 bases outside the gene matches. The CDR3 reads CASSRQGAGYEQYF. Here the CDR3 DNA reads TGTGCCAGCAGTCGACAGGGGGCTGGTTACGAGCAGTACTTC. Complete variable domain (other parts from reference TRBV28 and TRBJ2-7): DVKVTQSSRYLVKRTGEKVFLECVQDMDHENMFWYRQDPGLGLRLIYFSYDVKMKEKGDIPEGYSVSREKKERFSLILESASTNQTSMYLCASSRQGAGYEQYFGPGTRLTVT.

The chain employs TRBV5-4 and TRBJ2-7; 9 bases are shared with TRBD1. J gave up 3 bases and V 0 bases, and 4 bases lay outside the gene matches. This CDR3 region has 15 residues. Germline V gene sequence: CDR1 SGHNT, CDR2 YYREEE (reference sequence). The CDR3 DNA sequence: TGTGCCAGCAGCTTGGTGACAGGGGGATTCTACGAGCAGTACTTC. Amino acid sequence: CASSLVTGGFYEQYF.

The rearrangement links TRBV28 to TRBJ2-3; 10 bases are a match to TRBD1. The germline V gene has CDR1 MDHEN and CDR2 SYDVKM. After removal of 1 base from V and 4 bases from J, the junction contained 5 bases not matched to a gene. The CDR3 length is 16 residues. CDR3 DNA sequence: TGTGCCAGCAGTTTATTGGGACAGGGGTTGGCAGATACGCAGTATTTT. This sequence encodes CASSLLGQGLADTQYF. Full variable domain (rest looked up from reference TRBV28 and TRBJ2-3): DVKVTQSSRYLVKRTGEKVFLECVQDMDHENMFWYRQDPGLGLRLIYFSYDVKMKEKGDIPEGYSVSREKKERFSLILESASTNQTSMYLCASSLLGQGLADTQYFGPGTRLTVL.

This chain uses TRBV5-6 with TRBJ2-1; D possibly corresponds to TRBD2 (6 bases). Germline CDR1 is SGHDT and CDR2 is YYEEEE. V gave up 5 bases and J gave up 4 bases, with 16 bases separating them. This CDR3 comprises 15 residues. CDR3: CASSPRGLLYNEQFF. DNA for the CDR3: TGTGCCAGCAGTCCTCGCGGACTATTATACAATGAGCAGTTCTTC.

Ten or more counts support this clone. The chain joins TRBV14 to TRBJ2-7, with D unclear. Deletions cut 0 bases from V and 0 bases from J, with 9 bases between. Per the germline V gene, CDR1 is SGHDN and CDR2 is FVKESK. CDR3 length: 15 amino acids. The DNA for the CDR3 is TGTGCCAGCAGCCAAGATCGCGCCAGCTCCTACGAGCAGTACTTC. Translation: CASSQDRASSYEQYF. The variable domain in full, with the rest retrieved from reference TRBV14 and TRBJ2-7, is EAGVTQFPSHSVIEKGQTVTLRCDPISGHDNLYWYRRVMGKEIKFLLHFVKESKQDESGMPNNRFLAERTGGTYSTLKVQPAELEDSGVYFCASSQDRASSYEQYFGPGTRLTVT.